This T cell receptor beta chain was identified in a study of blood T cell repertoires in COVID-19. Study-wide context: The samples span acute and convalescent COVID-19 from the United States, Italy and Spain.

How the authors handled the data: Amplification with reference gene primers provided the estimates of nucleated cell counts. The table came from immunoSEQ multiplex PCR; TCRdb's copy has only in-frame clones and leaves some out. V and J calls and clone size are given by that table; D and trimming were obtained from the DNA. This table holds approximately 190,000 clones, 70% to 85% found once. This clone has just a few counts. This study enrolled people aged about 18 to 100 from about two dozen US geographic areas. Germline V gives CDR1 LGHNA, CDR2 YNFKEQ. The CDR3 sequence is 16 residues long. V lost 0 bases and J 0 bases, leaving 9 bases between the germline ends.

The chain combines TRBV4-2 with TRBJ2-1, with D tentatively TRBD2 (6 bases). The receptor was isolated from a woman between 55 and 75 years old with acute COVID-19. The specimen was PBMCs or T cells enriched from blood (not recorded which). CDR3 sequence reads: CASSQEAGLSYNEQFF. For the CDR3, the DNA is TGTGCCAGCAGCCAAGAGGCGGGGCTCTCCTACAATGAGCAGTTCTTC.